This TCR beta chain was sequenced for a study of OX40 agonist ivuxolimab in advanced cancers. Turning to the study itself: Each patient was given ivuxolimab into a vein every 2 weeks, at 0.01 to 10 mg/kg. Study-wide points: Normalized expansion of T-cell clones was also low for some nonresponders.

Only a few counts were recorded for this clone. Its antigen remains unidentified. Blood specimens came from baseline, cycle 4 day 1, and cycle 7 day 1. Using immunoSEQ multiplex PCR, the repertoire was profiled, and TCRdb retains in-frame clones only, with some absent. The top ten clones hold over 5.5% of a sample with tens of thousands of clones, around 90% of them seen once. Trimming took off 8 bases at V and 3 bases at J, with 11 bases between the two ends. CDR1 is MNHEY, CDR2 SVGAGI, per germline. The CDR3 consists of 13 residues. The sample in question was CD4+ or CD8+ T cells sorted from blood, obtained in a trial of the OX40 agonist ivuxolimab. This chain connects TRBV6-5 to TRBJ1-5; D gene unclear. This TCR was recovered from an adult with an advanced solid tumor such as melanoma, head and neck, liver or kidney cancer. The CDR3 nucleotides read TGTGCCAGCCCCCCGGGGTTCAATCAGCCCCAGCATTTT. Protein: CASPPGFNQPQHF.